Below, 5 T cell receptor beta chains from the same sample are listed, as sequenced in a study of identical twins listed by TCRdb under 2016. Libraries were made using 5' RACE. Sequencer: Illumina HiSeq 2000. Through fastp at Q25 and MiXCR, TCRdb rebuilt clones from the public reads, retaining in-frame beta chains. Here each entry gathers all rows of one CDR3 protein and keeps the most common genes and DNA. Across this sample there are fewer than 650,000 distinct CDR3 sequences, with approximately 9.6% seen only once. The ten largest clones represent approximately 3.2% of the sample. The same sample was also used in a study of yellow fever vaccine responses in identical twins.

The specimen sequenced was PBMCs. Every receptor here comes from a woman aged 18-29 years in good health.

This clonotype showed up just a few times. This chain links TRBV28 with TRBJ2-7; a weak D match, TRBD2 (5 bases). Germline V gene sequence: CDR1 MDHEN, CDR2 SYDVKM. Trimming removed 5 bases at V and 2 bases at J, with 19 bases between. The CDR3 sequence is 16 residues long. Written as DNA, the CDR3 is TGTGCCAGCAGTCTGACCCCCACGGGAACCACCTACGAGCAGTACTTC. The encoded protein is CASSLTPTGTTYEQYF.

The V and J genes are TRBV29-1 and TRBJ2-3; the D gene is possibly TRBD2 (6 bases). The CDR3 sequence is 15 residues long. CDR1 and CDR2 from the germline V gene are SQVTM and ANQGSEA. Deletions cut 7 bases from V and 6 bases from J, with 23 bases between. The CDR3 protein is CSAAQLASVADTQYF. CDR3 coding DNA: TGCAGCGCCGCCCAATTGGCTAGCGTGGCCGATACGCAGTATTTT.

This clonotype was counted a few times. The chain recombines TRBV30 with TRBJ2-3; D possibly corresponds to TRBD2 (5 bases). Germline values: CDR1 GTSNPN, CDR2 SVGIG (reference sequence). V was trimmed by 8 bases and J by 6 bases, leaving 9 bases between them. This CDR3 has 10 residues. The CDR3 here is CASERDTQYF. The DNA for the CDR3 is TGTGCCAGTGAGCGGGATACGCAGTATTTT.

This clonotype was counted at least ten times. The gene calls are TRBV9 and TRBJ2-7; TRBD1 agrees at 7 bases. The germline gives CDR1 SGDLS, CDR2 YYNGEE. The CDR3 contains 14 residues. V dropped 0 bases and J dropped 2; count of bases not matched to a gene: 2. This chain's CDR3 is CASSVGQGTYEQYF. DNA of the CDR3: TGTGCCAGCAGCGTAGGACAGGGAACCTACGAGCAGTACTTC.

This chain uses TRBV3-1 with TRBJ2-7; D is perhaps TRBD2 (5 bases). The CDR3 length is 13 residues. The germline gives CDR1 LGHDT, CDR2 YNNKEL (reference sequence). V dropped 4 bases and J dropped 6 bases, with 13 bases sitting between them. In DNA, the CDR3 is TGTGCCAGCAGCCTCCGGGAAATACGCGAGCAGTACTTC. This codes for CASSLREIREQYF.